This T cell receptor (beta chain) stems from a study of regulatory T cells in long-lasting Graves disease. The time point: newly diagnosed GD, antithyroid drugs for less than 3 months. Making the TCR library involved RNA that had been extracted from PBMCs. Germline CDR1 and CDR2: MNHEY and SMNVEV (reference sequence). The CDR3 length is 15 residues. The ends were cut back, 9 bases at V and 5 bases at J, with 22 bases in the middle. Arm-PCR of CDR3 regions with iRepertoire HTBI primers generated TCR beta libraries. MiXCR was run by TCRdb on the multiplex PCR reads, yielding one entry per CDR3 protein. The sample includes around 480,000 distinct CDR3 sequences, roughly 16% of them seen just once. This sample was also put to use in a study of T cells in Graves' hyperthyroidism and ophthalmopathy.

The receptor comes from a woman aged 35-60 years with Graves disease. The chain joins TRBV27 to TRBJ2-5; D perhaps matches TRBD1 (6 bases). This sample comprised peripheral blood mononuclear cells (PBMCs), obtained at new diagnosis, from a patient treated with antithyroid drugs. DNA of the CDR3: TGTGCCAGTTCCTTCAGGGGAGCGGTGAGGGAGACCCAGTACTTC. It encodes CASSFRGAVRETQYF.